This entry lists 20 T cell receptor beta chains sequenced from one sample in a study of T cell clones after liver transplantation. Produced via immunoSEQ multiplex PCR; TCRdb's table is partial and in-frame only. The sample shows approximately 72,000 clones, roughly 90% of them seen only once. Specimen: CD4+ T cells from blood, collected before liver transplant. Every receptor here comes from a human donor who received a liver transplant.

This rearrangement joins TRBV30 to TRBJ2-1, with D perhaps assigned TRBD1 or TRBD2 (5 bases each). Trimming stripped 8 bases from V and 8 bases from J, with 22 bases between. The CDR3 extends over 14 amino acids. The germline V gene has CDR1 GTSNPN and CDR2 SVGIG (reference sequence). The CDR3 bases are TGTGCCGGCCCTCGGGGCGGCCGCTCCCATGAGCAGTTCTTC. Translating gives CAGPRGGRSHEQFF.

The rearrangement uses TRBV7-9 and TRBJ2-7; 8 bases line up with TRBD1. CDR1 and CDR2 (germline): SEHNR, FQNEAQ (reference sequence). V lost 1 base and J lost 3; bases outside the gene matches: 5. This CDR3 has 15 amino acids. CDR3 bases: TGTGCCAGCAGCTTAGGGCAGGGGGCCCACTACGAGCAGTACTTC. Encoded protein: CASSLGQGAHYEQYF.

The genes are TRBV5-8 and TRBJ2-7; possibly TRBD2 for D (8 bases). The CDR3 is made up of 14 amino acids. Germline assignment: CDR1 SGHTS and CDR2 YDEGEE. V was trimmed by 7 bases and J by 5 bases, leaving 19 bases between them. The CDR3 DNA is TGTGCCAGCGGGTCGGGACTAGGGGGCAACGAGCAGTACTTC. Its protein product is CASGSGLGGNEQYF.

The CDR3 region is CSVEGARVDSSYGYTF. The CDR3 DNA is TGCAGCGTTGAAGGCGCCAGGGTGGACAGCTCCTATGGCTACACCTTC. The gene calls are TRBV29-1 and TRBJ1-2; D is possibly TRBD1 (6 bases). V gave up 1 base and J gave up 4 bases, with 19 bases separating them. Looked up from germline, CDR1 is SQVTM and CDR2 is ANQGSEA. The CDR3 is 16 residues long.

The chain couples TRBV29-1 to TRBJ2-7; D is undetermined. The germline V and J ends were trimmed by 7 bases and 4 bases, with 14 bases remaining between them. Per the germline V gene, CDR1 is SQVTM and CDR2 is ANQGSEA. The CDR3 is made up of 12 amino acids. The CDR3 DNA reads as TGCAGCGCCGCATCCGAGAAGTACGAGCAGTACTTC. Residues: CSAASEKYEQYF.

This chain joins TRBV19 and TRBJ2-5; 13 nucleotides align to TRBD2. Germline V gene data show CDR1 as LNHDA and CDR2 as SQIVND (reference sequence). The CDR3 is 16 amino acids. Trimming at V came to 3 bases and at J to 5 bases, leaving 6 bases not matched to a gene. CDR3 sequence: CASSIGLAGARETQYF. CDR3 DNA sequence: TGTGCCAGTAGTATCGGACTAGCGGGAGCAAGGGAGACCCAGTACTTC.

V and J are TRBV10-3 and TRBJ2-2; D is uncertain. Germline V CDR1 and CDR2: ENHRY, SYGVKD. The V and J ends lost 2 bases and 6 bases respectively, with 10 bases between them. The CDR3 has 14 residues. CDR3 in amino acids: CAISEPSKAGELFF. For the CDR3, the DNA is TGTGCCATCAGTGAGCCTAGTAAGGCCGGGGAGCTGTTTTTT.

This rearrangement joins TRBV7-2 to TRBJ2-7, with D perhaps TRBD1 (6 bases). In germline, CDR1 is SGHTA, CDR2 FQGNSA. V gave up 2 bases and J gave up 6 bases, with 17 bases separating them. CDR3 size: 15 residues. DNA of the CDR3: TGTGCCAGCAGCTTACAGGGCAGGGGCACGAGCGAGCAGTACTTC. Its translation: CASSLQGRGTSEQYF.

The gene calls are TRBV11-2 and TRBJ1-5, with TRBD1 matching over 7 bases. The CDR3 sequence is 15 residues long. Trimming at V came to 1 base and at J to 6 bases, leaving 6 bases not matched to a gene. Germline values: CDR1 SGHAT, CDR2 FQNNGV. The CDR3 DNA sequence: TGTGCCAGCAGCTTAGGGGACAGAAGTGGTCAGCCCCAGCATTTT. As protein: CASSLGDRSGQPQHF.

The chain has TRBV14 and TRBJ2-1; D remains unclear. V dropped 6 bases and J dropped 9 bases, with 15 bases sitting between them. CDR3 length: 13 amino acids. CDR1 SGHDN and CDR2 FVKESK come from the germline V gene. As DNA, the CDR3 is TGTGCCAGCAGTCAACCCGTGGGCGGTGAGCAGTTCTTC. Its translation is CASSQPVGGEQFF.

The chain uses TRBV5-4 and TRBJ2-3; 13 bases line up with TRBD2. The CDR3 loop spans 16 amino acids. CDR1 SGHNT and CDR2 YYREEE come from the germline V gene (reference sequence). The V gene end was trimmed by 4 bases and the J gene end by 10 bases; junction bases not matched to a gene: 12. The CDR3 sequence: CASSQKGGLAGTPQYF. The CDR3 DNA reads as TGTGCCAGCAGCCAGAAAGGGGGACTAGCGGGAACTCCGCAGTATTTT.

This chain uses TRBV7-2 with TRBJ2-2; maybe TRBD1 (5 bases). Trimming cost V 5 bases and J 4 bases, with 17 bases left between them. The CDR3 totals 16 residues. The germline CDR1 and CDR2 sequences are SGHTA and FQGNSA. Written as DNA, the CDR3 is TGTGCCAGCAGCCCCCCCGGTGGCAGGGTCACCGGGGAGCTGTTTTTT. Translated, it gives CASSPPGGRVTGELFF.

The chain has TRBV5-4 and TRBJ1-3, with D maybe TRBD1 (6 bases). V lost 0 bases, J lost 0 bases, and 10 bases lay in between. Germline V lookup: CDR1 SGHNT, CDR2 YYREEE (reference sequence). This CDR3 spans 16 amino acids. The CDR3 loop is CASSLAGGRSGNTIYF. CDR3 bases: TGTGCCAGCAGCTTGGCTGGGGGGCGCTCTGGAAACACCATATATTTT.

The chain couples TRBV5-6 to TRBJ1-2, with D uncertain. Trimming removed 0 bases at V and 6 bases at J, with 12 bases between. Germline-derived CDR1 and CDR2 are SGHDT and YYEEEE. This CDR3 is built from 14 residues. CDR3 protein: CASSLGADSDGYTF. The CDR3 DNA reads TGTGCCAGCAGCTTGGGGGCAGACTCCGATGGCTACACCTTC.

This clone has only a few counts. This chain links TRBV7-2 with TRBJ1-2, with D maybe TRBD1 (5 bases). The V end was cut by 5 bases, the J end by 5 bases, with 18 bases between. Germline CDR1 and CDR2: SGHTA and FQGNSA. This CDR3 is 15 amino acids long. The CDR3 DNA is TGTGCCAGCAGCCTTCCGGGAGGGGTAAATTATGGCTACACCTTC. This sequence encodes CASSLPGGVNYGYTF.

CDR3 residues: CASSGRDREQYF. In DNA form, the CDR3 reads TGTGCCAGCAGCGGACGGGACAGGGAGCAGTACTTC. The gene calls are TRBV6-1 and TRBJ2-7, with 8 bases lining up with TRBD1. CDR1 MNHNS and CDR2 SASEGT come from the germline V gene. The V segment lost 6 bases and the J segment 7 bases; nucleotides outside the gene matches: 5. The CDR3 runs to 12 residues.

The chain employs TRBV10-3 and TRBJ2-4, with D unclear. V lost 3 bases and J lost 8, with 8 bases in between. This CDR3 has 12 amino acids. Germline loops: CDR1 ENHRY, CDR2 SYGVKD. The CDR3 DNA follows: TGTGCCATCAGTGACCTAGATGACATTCAGTACTTC. It encodes CAISDLDDIQYF.

The chain carries TRBV4-1 and TRBJ2-2, with 8 bases lining up with TRBD1. CDR1 and CDR2 (germline): MGHRA, YSYEKL. The CDR3 runs to 15 residues. V lost 4 bases, J lost 1 base, and 2 bases stayed unmatched. For the CDR3, the DNA is TGCGCCAGCAGCCCCGGGACAGGGAACACCGGGGAGCTGTTTTTT. This translates into CASSPGTGNTGELFF.

This chain joins TRBV2 and TRBJ1-3, with D perhaps TRBD1 (5 bases). Trimming removed 6 bases from V and 4 bases from J, with 10 bases in between. Germline V gene lookup returns CDR1 SNHLY and CDR2 FYNNEI. This CDR3 contains 13 residues. The CDR3, as DNA: TGTGCCAGCAGCCGCCGGACAGGAAACACCATATATTTT. The encoded protein is CASSRRTGNTIYF.

The chain recombines TRBV11-3 with TRBJ2-7, with D hard to call. Trimming stripped 2 bases from V and 6 bases from J, with 8 bases between. CDR3 size: 12 residues. CDR1 and CDR2 (germline): SGHNT, YENEEA. The CDR3, as DNA: TGTGCCAGCAGCTTATCGCCCGCCGAGCAGTACTTC. Protein product: CASSLSPAEQYF.